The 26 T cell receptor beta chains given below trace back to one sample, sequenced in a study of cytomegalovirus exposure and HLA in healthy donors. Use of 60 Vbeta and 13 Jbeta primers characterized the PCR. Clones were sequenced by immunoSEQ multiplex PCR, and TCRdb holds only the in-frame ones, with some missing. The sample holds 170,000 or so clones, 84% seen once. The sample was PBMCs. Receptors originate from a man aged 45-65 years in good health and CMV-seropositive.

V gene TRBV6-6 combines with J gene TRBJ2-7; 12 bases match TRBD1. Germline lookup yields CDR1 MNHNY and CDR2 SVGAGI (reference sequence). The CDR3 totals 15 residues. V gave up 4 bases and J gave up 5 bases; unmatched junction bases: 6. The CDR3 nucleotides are TGTGCCAGCAGTTTCCCCGGGACAGGGGGCAACGAGCAGTACTTC. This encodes CASSFPGTGGNEQYF.

The CDR3 is CASSSLSVGETQYF. The CDR3 DNA reads TGTGCCAGCAGTTCCCTTAGCGTGGGGGAGACCCAGTACTTC. The V gene is TRBV27, the J gene TRBJ2-5; perhaps TRBD2 as D (5 bases). The length of the CDR3 is 14 residues. Germline CDR1 reads MNHEY; CDR2 reads SMNVEV (reference sequence). V gave up 4 bases and J gave up 5 bases, with 14 bases separating them.

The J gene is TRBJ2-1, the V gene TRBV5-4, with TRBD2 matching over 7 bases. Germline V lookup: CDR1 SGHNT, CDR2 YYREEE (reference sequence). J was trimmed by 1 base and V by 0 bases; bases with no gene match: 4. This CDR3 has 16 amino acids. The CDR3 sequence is CASSLEGGRSYNEQFF. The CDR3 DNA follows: TGTGCCAGCAGCTTGGAGGGCGGGAGATCCTACAATGAGCAGTTCTTC.

The CDR3: CASLDDRAGYEKLFF. Here the CDR3 DNA reads TGTGCCAGCCTGGATGACAGGGCCGGTTATGAAAAACTGTTTTTT. The chain carries TRBV19 and TRBJ1-4, with TRBD1 identical over 7 bases. CDR3 size: 15 residues. Trimming took 9 bases from V and 6 from J; bases not matched to a gene: 13. Germline CDR1 is LNHDA and CDR2 is SQIVND (reference sequence).

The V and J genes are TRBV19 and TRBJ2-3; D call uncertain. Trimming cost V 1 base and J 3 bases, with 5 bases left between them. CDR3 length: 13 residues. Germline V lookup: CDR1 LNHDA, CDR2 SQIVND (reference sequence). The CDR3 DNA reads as TGTGCCAGTAGTATAGGGGCTACAGATACGCAGTATTTT. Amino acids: CASSIGATDTQYF. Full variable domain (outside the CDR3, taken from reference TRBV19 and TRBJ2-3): DGGITQSPKYLFRKEGQNVTLSCEQNLNHDAMYWYRQDPGQGLRLIYYSQIVNDFQKGDIAEGYSVSREKKESFPLTVTSAQKNPTAFYLCASSIGATDTQYFGPGTRLTVL.

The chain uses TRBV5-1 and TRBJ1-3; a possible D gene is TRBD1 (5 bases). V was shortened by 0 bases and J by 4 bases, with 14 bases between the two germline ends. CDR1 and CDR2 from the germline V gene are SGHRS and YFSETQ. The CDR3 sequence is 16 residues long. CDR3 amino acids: CASSLVGATEGNTIYF. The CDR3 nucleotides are TGCGCCAGCAGCTTGGTAGGGGCGACAGAAGGAAACACCATATATTTT.

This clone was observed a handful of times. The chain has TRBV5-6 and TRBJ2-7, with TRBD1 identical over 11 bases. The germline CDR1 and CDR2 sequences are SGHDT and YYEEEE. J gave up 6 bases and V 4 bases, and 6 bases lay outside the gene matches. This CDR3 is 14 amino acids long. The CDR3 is CASSVPGTGGEQYV. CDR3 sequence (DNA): TGTGCCAGCAGCGTACCCGGGACAGGGGGCGAGCAGTACGTC.

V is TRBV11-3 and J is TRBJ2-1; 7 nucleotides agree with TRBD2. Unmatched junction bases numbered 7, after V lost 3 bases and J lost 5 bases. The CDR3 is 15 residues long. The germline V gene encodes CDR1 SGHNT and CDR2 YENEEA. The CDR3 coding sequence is TGTGCCAGCAGCTTGGGAGGGTACGGTAACAATGAGCAGTTCTTC. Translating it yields CASSLGGYGNNEQFF.

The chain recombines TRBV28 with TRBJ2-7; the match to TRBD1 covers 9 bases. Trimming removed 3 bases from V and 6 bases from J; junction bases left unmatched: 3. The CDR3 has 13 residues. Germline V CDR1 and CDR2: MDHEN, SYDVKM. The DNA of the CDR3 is TGTGCCAGCAGTTTGGGACAGGGCTCCGAGCAGTACTTC. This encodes CASSLGQGSEQYF.

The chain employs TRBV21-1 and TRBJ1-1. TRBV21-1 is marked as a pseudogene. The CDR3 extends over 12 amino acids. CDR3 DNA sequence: TGTGCCAGCACCACACGGGGGACTGAAGCTTTCTTT. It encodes CASTTRGTEAFF.

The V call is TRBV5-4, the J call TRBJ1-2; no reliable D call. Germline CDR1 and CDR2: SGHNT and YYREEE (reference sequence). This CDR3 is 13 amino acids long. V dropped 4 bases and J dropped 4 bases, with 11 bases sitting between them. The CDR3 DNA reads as TGTGCCAGCAGCCCGACGGAGCCCTATGGCTACACCTTC. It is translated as CASSPTEPYGYTF.

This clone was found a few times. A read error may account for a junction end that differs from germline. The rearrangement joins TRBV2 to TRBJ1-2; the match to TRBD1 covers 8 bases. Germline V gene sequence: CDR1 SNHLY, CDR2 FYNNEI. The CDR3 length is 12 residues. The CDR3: CASSEALGQGIF. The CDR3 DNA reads TGTGCCAGCAGTGAAGCACTTGGACAGGGCATCTTC. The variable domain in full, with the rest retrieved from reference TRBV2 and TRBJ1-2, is EPEVTQTPSHQVTQMGQEVILRCVPISNHLYFYWYRQILGQKVEFLVSFYNNEISEKSEIFDDQFSVERPDGSNFTLKIRSTKLEDSAMYFCASSEALGQGIFGSGTRLTVV.

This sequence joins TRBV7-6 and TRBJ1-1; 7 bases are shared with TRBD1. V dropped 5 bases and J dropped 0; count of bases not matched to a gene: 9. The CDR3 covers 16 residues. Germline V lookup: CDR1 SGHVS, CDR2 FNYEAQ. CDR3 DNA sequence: TGTGCCAGCAGCCCAAGAGGGGGCAAGGTGAACACTGAAGCTTTCTTT. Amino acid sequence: CASSPRGGKVNTEAFF.

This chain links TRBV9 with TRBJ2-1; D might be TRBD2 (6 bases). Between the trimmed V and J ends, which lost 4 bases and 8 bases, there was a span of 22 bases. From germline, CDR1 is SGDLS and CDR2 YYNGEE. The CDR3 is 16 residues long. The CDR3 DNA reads TGTGCCAGCAGCCCCCATGGGCTAGCGAGTTCGGATGAGCAGTTCTTC. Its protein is CASSPHGLASSDEQFF.

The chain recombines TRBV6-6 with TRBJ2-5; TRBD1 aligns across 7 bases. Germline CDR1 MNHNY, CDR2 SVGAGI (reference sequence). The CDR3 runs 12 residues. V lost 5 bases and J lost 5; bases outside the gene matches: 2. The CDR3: CASSDRVETQYF. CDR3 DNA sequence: TGTGCCAGCAGTGACAGGGTCGAGACCCAGTACTTC.

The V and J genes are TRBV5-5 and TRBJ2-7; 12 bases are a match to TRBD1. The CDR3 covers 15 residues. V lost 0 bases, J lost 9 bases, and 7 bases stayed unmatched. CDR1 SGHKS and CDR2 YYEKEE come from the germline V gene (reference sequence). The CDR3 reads CASSLGRGTGGTQYV. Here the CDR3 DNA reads TGTGCCAGCAGCTTGGGGCGGGGGACAGGGGGCACGCAGTACGTC.

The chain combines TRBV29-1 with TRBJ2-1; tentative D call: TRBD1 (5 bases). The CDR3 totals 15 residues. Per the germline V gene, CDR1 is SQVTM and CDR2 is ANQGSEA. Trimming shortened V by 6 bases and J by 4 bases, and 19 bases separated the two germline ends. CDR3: CSVDVTDSWYNEQFF. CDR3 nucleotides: TGCAGCGTGGACGTGACAGACTCTTGGTACAATGAGCAGTTCTTC.

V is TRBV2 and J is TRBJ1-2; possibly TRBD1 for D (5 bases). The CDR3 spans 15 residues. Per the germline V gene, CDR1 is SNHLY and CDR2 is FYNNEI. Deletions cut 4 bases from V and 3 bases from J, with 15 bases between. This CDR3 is CASSGGVANHYGYTF. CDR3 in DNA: TGTGCCAGCAGTGGGGGGGTGGCAAACCACTATGGCTACACCTTC.

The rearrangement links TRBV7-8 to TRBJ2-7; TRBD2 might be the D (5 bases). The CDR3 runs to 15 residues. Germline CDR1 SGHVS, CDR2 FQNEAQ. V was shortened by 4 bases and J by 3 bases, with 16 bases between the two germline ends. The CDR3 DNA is TGTGCCAGCAGCTCGCAAGGACTGCACGACTACGAGCAGTACGTC. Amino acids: CASSSQGLHDYEQYV.

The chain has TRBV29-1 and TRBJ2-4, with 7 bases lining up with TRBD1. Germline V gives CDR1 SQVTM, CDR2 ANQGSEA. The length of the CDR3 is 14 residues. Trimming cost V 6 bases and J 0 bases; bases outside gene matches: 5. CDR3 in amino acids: CSVMGQLAKNIQYF. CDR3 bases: TGCAGCGTGATGGGACAGTTAGCCAAAAACATTCAGTACTTC.

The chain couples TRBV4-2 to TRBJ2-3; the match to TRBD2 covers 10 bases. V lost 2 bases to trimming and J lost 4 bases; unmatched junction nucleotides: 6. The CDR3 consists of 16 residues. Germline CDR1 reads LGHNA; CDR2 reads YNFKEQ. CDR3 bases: TGTGCCAGCAGCCAACGTTCAAGCGGGGGGGCAGATACGCAGTATTTT. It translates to CASSQRSSGGADTQYF.

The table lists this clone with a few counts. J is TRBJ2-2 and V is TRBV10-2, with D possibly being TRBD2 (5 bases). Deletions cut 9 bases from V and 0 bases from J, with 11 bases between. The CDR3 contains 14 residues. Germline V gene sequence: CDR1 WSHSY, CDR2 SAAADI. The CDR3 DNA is TGCGCCAGTGGACTGTTCGCGAACACCGGGGAGCTGTTTTTT. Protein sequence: CASGLFANTGELFF.

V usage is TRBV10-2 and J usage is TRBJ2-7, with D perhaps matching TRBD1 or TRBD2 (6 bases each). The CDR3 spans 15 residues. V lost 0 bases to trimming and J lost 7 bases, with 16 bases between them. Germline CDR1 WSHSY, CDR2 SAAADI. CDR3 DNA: TGCGCCAGCAGTGAGTCGAGAGTCCAGGGGAGGGAGCAGTACGTC. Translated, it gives CASSESRVQGREQYV.

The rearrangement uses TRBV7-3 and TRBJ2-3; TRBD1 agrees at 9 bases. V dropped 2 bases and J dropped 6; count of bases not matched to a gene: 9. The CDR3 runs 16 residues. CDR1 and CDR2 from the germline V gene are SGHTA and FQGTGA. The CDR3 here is CASSLYPGQGADTQYF. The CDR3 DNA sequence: TGTGCCAGCAGCTTATATCCGGGACAGGGTGCCGATACGCAGTATTTT. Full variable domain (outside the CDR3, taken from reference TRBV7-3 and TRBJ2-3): GAGVSQTPSNKVTEKGKYVELRCDPISGHTALYWYRQSLGQGPEFLIYFQGTGAADDSGLPNDRFFAVRPEGSVSTLKIQRTERGDSAVYLCASSLYPGQGADTQYFGPGTRLTVL.

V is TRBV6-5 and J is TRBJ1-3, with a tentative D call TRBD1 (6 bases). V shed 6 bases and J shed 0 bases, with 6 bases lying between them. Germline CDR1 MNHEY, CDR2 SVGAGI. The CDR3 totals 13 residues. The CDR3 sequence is CASRGGSGNTIYF. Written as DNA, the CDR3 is TGTGCCAGCAGAGGGGGCTCTGGAAACACCATATATTTT.

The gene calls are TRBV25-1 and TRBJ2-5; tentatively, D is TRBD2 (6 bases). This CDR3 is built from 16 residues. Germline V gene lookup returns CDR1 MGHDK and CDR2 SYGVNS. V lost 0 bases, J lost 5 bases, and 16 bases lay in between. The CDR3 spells CASSEYKAGLRETQYF. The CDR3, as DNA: TGTGCCAGCAGTGAATATAAGGCGGGACTCAGGGAGACCCAGTACTTC. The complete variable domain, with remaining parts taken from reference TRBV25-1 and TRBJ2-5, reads EADIYQTPRYLVIGTGKKITLECSQTMGHDKMYWYQQDPGMELHLIHYSYGVNSTEKGDLSSESTVSRIRTEHFPLTLESARPSHTSQYLCASSEYKAGLRETQYFGPGTRLLVL.